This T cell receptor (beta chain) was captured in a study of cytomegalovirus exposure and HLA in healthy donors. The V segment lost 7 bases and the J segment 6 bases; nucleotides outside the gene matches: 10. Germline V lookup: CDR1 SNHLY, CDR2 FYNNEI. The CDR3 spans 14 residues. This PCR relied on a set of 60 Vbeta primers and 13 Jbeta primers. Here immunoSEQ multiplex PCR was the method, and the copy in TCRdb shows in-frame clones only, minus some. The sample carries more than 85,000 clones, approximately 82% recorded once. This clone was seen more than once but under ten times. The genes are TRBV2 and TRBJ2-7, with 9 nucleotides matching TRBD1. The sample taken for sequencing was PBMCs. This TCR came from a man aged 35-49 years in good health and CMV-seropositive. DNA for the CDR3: TGTGCCAGCATCCGGGACAGGGAAGGGTCCGAGCAGTACTTC. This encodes CASIRDREGSEQYF.